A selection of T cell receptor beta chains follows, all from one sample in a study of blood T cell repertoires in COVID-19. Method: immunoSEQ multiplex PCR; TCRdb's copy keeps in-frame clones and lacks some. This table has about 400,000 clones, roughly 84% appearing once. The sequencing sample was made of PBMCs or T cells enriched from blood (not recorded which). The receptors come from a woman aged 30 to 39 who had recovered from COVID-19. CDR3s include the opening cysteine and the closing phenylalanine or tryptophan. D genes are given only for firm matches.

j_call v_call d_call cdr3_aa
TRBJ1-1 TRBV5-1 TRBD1 CASSLAPPTGGDTEAFF
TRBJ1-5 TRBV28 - CASTQGFLQPQHF
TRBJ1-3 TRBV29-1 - CSVATLGNTIYF
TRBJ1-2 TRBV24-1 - CATSSGNNYGYTF
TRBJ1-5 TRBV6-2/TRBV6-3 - CASSYSSGDNQPQHF
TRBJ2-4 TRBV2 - CASSAQAKNIQYF
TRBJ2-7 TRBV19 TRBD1 CASSTRTGGEQYF
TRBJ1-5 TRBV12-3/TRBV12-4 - CASSYNRNQPQHF
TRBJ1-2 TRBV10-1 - CASSDGAYGYTF
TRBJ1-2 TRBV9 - CASSPGQGLNYGYTF
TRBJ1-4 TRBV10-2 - CASSTGRGNEKLFF
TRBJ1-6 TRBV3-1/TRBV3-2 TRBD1 CASRPTGGHSPLHF